Described below is a single T cell receptor (beta chain) sequence and its context. Its antigen remains unknown. The sample comes from a study of response to subunit inactivated influenza vaccine. From germline, CDR1 is MDHEN and CDR2 SYDVKM. Losses at the gene ends were 0 bases for V and 5 bases for J; bases not matched to a gene: 5. The CDR3 is 16 residues long. In TCRdb, the RT-PCR reads were re-called with MiXCR into one record per CDR3 protein. The repertoire holds approximately 530,000 distinct CDR3 sequences, with 10% to 15% as singletons. Study results and caveats: Authors suggested that a seasonal influenza vaccination recruits few new T cells each time.

The material sequenced was PBMCs from blood, taken 45 days after vaccination. This clonotype was sampled from a man aged 50-59 years who received an inactivated influenza vaccine. This chain connects TRBV28 to TRBJ2-2; 8 nucleotides agree with TRBD2. The CDR3 coding sequence is TGTGCCAGCAGTTTATGGGTAGCGGGGCGTACCGGGGAGCTGTTTTTT. This encodes CASSLWVAGRTGELFF.